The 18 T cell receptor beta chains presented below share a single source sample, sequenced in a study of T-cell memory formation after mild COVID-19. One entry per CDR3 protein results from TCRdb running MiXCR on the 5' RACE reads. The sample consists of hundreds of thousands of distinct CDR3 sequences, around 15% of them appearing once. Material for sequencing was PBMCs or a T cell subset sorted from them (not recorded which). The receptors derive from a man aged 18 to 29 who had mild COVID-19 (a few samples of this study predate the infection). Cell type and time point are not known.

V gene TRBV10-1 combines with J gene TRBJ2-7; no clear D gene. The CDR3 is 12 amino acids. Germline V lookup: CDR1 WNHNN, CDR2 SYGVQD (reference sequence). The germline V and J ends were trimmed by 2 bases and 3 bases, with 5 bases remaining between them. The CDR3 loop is CASSEPGYEQYF. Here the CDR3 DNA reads TGCGCCAGCAGTGAGCCGGGCTACGAGCAGTACTTC.

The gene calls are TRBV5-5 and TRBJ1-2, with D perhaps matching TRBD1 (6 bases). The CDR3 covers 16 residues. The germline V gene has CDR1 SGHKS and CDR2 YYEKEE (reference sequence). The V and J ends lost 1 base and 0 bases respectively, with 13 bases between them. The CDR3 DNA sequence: TGTGCCAGCAGCTTGATTTCCGGGACACCTAACTATGGCTACACCTTC. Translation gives CASSLISGTPNYGYTF.

The CDR3 reads CASSLAPPANRQTQYF. The DNA for the CDR3 is TGCGCCAGCAGCTTGGCTCCGCCAGCCAACCGGCAGACCCAGTACTTC. The chain combines TRBV5-1 with TRBJ2-5; D call uncertain. V shed 0 bases and J shed 6 bases, with 18 bases lying between them. Germline CDR1 and CDR2: SGHRS and YFSETQ. This CDR3 comprises 16 residues.

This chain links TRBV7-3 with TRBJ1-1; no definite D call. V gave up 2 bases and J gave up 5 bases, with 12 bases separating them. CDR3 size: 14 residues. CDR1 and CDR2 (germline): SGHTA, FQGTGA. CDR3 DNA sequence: TGTGCCAGCAGCTTACGGCAGGAAGGGACTGAAGCTTTCTTT. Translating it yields CASSLRQEGTEAFF.

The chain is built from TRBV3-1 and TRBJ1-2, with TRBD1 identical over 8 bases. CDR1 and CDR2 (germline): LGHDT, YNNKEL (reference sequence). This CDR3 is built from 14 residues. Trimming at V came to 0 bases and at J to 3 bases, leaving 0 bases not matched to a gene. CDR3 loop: CASSQEDRDYGYTF. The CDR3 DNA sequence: TGTGCCAGCAGCCAAGAGGACAGGGACTATGGCTACACCTTC.

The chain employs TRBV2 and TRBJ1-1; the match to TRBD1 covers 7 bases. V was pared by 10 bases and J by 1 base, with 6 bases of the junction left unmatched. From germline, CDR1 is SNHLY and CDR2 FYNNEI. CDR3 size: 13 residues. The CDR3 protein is CATRGQQNTEAFF. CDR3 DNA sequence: TGTGCCACAAGGGGACAGCAGAACACTGAAGCTTTCTTT.

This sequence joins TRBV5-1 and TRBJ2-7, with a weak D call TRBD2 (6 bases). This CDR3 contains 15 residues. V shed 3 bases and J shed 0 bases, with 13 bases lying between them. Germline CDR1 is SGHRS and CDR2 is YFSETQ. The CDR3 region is CASSWGVKDSYEQYV. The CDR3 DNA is TGCGCCAGCAGCTGGGGGGTGAAGGACTCCTACGAGCAGTACGTC.

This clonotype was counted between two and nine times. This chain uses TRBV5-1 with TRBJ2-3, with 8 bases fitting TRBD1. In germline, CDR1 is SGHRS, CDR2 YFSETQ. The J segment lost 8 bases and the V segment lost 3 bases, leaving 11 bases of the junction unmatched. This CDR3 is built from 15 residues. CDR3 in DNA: TGCGCCAGCAGCTCCCAGGGGGCGCGCCTTGGTACGCAGTATTTT. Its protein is CASSSQGARLGTQYF.

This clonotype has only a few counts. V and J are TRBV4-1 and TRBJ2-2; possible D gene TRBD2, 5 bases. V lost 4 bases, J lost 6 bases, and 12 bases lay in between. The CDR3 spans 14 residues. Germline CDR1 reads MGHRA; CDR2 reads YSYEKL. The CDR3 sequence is CASSPHGVAGELFF. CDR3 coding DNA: TGCGCCAGCAGCCCCCACGGGGTAGCCGGGGAGCTGTTTTTT.

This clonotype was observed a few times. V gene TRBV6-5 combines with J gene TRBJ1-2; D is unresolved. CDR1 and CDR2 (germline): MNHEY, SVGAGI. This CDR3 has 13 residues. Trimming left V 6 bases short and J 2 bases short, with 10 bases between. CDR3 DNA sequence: TGTGCCAGCAGACGCGGAGGGAACTATGGCTACACCTTC. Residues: CASRRGGNYGYTF.

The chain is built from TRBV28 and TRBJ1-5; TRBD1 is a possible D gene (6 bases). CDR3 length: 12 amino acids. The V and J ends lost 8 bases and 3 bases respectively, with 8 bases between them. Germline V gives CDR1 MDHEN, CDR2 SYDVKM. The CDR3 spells CASGGPNQPQHF. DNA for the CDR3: TGTGCCAGCGGGGGGCCCAATCAGCCCCAGCATTTT.

This CDR3 reads CASSETVAGYTF. CDR3 sequence (DNA): TGTGCCAGCAGTGAGACAGTTGCTGGCTACACCTTC. This chain links TRBV2 with TRBJ1-2; tentatively, D is TRBD1 (5 bases). The CDR3 totals 12 residues. The ends were cut back, 3 bases at V and 7 bases at J, with 9 bases in the middle. Germline loops: CDR1 SNHLY, CDR2 FYNNEI. Drawing the rest from reference TRBV2 and TRBJ1-2, the complete variable domain is EPEVTQTPSHQVTQMGQEVILRCVPISNHLYFYWYRQILGQKVEFLVSFYNNEISEKSEIFDDQFSVERPDGSNFTLKIRSTKLEDSAMYFCASSETVAGYTFGSGTRLTVV.

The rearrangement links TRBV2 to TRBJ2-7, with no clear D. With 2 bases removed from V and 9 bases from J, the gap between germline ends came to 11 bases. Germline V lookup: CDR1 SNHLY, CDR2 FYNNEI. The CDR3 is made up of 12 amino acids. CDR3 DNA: TGTGCCAGCAGTGAACGGGCGGTAGGGCAGTACTTC. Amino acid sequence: CASSERAVGQYF.

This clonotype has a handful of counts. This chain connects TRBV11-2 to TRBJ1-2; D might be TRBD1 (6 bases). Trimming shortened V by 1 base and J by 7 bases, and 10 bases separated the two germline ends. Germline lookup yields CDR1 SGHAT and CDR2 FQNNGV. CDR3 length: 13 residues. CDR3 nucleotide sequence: TGTGCCAGCAGCTTAGCGGGGGGCGCTGGCTACACCTTC. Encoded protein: CASSLAGGAGYTF.

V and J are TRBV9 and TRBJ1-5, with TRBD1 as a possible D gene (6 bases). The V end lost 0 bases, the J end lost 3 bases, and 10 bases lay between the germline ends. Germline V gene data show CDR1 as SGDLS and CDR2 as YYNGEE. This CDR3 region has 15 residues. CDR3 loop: CASSVGGGDNQPQHF. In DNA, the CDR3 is TGTGCCAGCAGCGTAGGAGGGGGTGACAATCAGCCCCAGCATTTT.

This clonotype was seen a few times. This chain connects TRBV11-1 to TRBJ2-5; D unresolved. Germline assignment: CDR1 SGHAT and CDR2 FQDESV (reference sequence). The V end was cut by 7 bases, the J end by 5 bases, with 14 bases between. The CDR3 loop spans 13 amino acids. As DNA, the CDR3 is TGTGCCAGCAACGATTATCCCGCGGAGACCCAGTACTTC. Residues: CASNDYPAETQYF.

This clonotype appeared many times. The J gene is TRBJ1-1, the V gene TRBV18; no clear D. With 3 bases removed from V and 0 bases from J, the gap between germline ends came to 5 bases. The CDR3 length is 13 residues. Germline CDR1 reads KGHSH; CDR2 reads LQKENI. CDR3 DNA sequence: TGTGCCAGCTCACCGCAGGTGAACACTGAAGCTTTCTTT. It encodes CASSPQVNTEAFF.

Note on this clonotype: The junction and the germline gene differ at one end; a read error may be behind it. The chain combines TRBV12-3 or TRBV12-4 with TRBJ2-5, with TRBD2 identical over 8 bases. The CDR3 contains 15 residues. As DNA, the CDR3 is TGTGCCAGCAGCTTAGGCCAGCGGGGGCCAGAGACCCAGTACTTC. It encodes CASSLGQRGPETQYF.